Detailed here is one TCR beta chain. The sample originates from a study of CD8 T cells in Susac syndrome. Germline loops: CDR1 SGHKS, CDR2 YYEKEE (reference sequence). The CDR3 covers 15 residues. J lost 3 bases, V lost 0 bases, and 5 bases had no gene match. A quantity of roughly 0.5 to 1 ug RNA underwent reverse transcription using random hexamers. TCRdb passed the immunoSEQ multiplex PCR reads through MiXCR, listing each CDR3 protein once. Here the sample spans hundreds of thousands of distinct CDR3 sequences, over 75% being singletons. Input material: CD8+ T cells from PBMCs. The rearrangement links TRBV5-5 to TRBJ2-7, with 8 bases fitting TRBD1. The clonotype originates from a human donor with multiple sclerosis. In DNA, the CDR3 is TGTGCCAGCAGCTTGGTATCCGGGACAGGCTACGAGCAGTACTTC. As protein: CASSLVSGTGYEQYF.